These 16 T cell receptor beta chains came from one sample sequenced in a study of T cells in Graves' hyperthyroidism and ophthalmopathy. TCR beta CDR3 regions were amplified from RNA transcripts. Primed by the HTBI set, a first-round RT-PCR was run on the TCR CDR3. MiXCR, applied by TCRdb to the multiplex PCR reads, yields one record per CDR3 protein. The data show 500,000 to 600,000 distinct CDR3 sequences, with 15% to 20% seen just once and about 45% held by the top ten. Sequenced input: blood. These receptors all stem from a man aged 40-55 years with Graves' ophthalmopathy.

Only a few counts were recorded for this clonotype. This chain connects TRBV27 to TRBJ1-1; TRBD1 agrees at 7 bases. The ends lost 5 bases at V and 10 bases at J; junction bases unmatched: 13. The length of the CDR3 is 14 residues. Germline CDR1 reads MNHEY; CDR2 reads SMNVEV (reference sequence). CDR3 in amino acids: CASSPLGQAPGAFF. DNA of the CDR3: TGTGCCAGCAGTCCCCTAGGACAGGCACCGGGAGCTTTCTTT.

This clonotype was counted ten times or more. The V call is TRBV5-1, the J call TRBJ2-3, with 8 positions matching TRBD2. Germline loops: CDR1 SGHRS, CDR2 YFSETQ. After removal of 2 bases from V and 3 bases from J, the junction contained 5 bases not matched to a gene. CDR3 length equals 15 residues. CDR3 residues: CASSFSGSVTDTQYF. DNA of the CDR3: TGCGCCAGCAGCTTCAGCGGGAGTGTAACAGATACGCAGTATTTT.

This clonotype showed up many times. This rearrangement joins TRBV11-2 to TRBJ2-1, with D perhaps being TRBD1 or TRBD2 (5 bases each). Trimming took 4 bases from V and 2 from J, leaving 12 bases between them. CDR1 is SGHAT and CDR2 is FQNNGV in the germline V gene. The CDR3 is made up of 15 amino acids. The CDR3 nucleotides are TGTGCCAGCAGCTCTGAATGGGGGACCTACAATGAGCAGTTCTTC. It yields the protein CASSSEWGTYNEQFF.

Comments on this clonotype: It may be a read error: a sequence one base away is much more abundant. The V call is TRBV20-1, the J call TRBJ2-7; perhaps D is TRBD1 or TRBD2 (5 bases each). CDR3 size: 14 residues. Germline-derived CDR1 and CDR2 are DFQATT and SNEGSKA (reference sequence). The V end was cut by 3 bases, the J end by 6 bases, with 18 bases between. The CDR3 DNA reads TGCAGTGCTAGCATGCGCAGGGTCGGAGGCGAGCAGTACTTC. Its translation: CSASMRRVGGEQYF.

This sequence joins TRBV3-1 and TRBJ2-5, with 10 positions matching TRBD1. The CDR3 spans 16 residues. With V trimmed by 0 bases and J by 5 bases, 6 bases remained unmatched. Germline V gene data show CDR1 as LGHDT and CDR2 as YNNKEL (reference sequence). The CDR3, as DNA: TGTGCCAGCAGCCAAGAAGAAGACAGGGGGCTTGAGACCCAGTACTTC. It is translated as CASSQEEDRGLETQYF.

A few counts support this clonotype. CDR3 sequence: CATTSGSTDTQYF. CDR3 in DNA: TGTGCCACCACCAGCGGGAGCACAGATACGCAGTATTTT. The chain recombines TRBV19 with TRBJ2-3; D perhaps matches TRBD2 (6 bases). This CDR3 comprises 13 residues. Germline CDR1 LNHDA, CDR2 SQIVND (reference sequence). V gave up 10 bases and J gave up 0 bases, with 11 bases separating them. The entire variable domain, with the rest obtained from reference TRBV19 and TRBJ2-3, is as follows: DGGITQSPKYLFRKEGQNVTLSCEQNLNHDAMYWYRQDPGQGLRLIYYSQIVNDFQKGDIAEGYSVSREKKESFPLTVTSAQKNPTAFYLCATTSGSTDTQYFGPGTRLTVL.

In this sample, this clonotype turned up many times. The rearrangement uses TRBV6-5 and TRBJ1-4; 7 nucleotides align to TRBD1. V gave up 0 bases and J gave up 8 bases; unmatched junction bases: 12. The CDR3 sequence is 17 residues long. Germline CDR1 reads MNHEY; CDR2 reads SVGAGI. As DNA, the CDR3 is TGTGCCAGCAGTTACTCAGGGAGAGGGGGCATAGGGGAAAAACTGTTTTTT. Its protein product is CASSYSGRGGIGEKLFF.

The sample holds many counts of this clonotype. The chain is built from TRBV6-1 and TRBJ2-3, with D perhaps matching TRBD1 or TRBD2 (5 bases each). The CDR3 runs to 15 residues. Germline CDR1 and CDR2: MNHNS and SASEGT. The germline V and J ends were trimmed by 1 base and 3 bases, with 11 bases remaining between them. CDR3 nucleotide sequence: TGTGCCAGCAGTGAAGGAGGATGGGGGACAGATACGCAGTATTTT. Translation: CASSEGGWGTDTQYF.

In DNA, the CDR3 is TGCAGCGCTACAGGGGGCAAGATTCCGATGAACACTGAAGCTTTCTTT. Translated: CSATGGKIPMNTEAFF. The gene calls are TRBV29-1 and TRBJ1-1; 9 bases match TRBD1. Germline CDR1 SQVTM, CDR2 ANQGSEA. J gave up 0 bases and V 7 bases, and 12 bases lay outside the gene matches. The CDR3 has 16 amino acids.

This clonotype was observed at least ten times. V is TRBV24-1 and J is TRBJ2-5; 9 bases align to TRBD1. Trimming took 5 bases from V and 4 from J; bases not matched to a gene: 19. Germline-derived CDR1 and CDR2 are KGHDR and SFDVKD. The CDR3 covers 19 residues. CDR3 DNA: TGTGCCACCAGTGGAGGACAGGGGTTCGATGGTGTATCATTAGAGACCCAGTACTTC. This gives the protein CATSGGQGFDGVSLETQYF.

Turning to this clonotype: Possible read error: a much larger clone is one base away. The CDR3 sequence: CVSSQDNRPVEQFF. The CDR3 DNA reads TGTGTCAGCAGCCAAGATAATAGGCCGGTTGAGCAGTTCTTC. The chain uses TRBV3-1 and TRBJ2-1, with D hard to call. There are 14 residues in the CDR3. The germline CDR1 and CDR2 sequences are LGHDT and YNNKEL (reference sequence).

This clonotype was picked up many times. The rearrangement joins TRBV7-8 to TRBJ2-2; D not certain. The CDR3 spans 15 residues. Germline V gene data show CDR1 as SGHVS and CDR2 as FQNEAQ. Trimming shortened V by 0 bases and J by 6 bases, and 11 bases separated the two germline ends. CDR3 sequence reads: CASSLAGVGSGELFF. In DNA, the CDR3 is TGTGCCAGCAGCTTAGCGGGCGTGGGGTCCGGGGAGCTGTTTTTT.

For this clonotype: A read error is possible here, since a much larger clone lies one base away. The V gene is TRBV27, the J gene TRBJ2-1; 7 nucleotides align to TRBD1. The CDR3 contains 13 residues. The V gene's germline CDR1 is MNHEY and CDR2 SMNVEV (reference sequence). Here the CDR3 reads CVSRQGPKNEQFF. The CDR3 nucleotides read TGTGTCAGCAGACAGGGACCAAAAAATGAGCAGTTCTTC.

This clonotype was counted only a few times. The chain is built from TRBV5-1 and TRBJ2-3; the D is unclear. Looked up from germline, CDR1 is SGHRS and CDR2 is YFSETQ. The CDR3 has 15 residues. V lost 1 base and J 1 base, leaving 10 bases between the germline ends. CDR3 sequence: CASSLTTSGTDTQYF. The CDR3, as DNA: TGCGCCAGCAGCTTGACTACCTCGGGCACAGATACGCAGTATTTT. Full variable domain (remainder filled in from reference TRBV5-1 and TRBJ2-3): KAGVTQTPRYLIKTRGQQVTLSCSPISGHRSVSWYQQTPGQGLQFLFEYFSETQRNKGNFPGRFSGRQFSNSRSEMNVSTLELGDSALYLCASSLTTSGTDTQYFGPGTRLTVL.

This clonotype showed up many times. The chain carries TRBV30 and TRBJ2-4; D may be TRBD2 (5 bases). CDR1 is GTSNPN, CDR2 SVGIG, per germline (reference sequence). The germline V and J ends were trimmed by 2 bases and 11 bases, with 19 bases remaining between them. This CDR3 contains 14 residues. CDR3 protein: CAWSSGQWEFLQYF. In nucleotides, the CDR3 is TGTGCCTGGAGTTCCGGCCAATGGGAGTTCCTTCAGTACTTC.

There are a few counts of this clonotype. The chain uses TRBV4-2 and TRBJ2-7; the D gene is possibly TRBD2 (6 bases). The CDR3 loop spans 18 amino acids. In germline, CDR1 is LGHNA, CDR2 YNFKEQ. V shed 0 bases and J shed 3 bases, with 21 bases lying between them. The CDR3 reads CASSQDGSQRGSFYEQYF. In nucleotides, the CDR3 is TGTGCCAGCAGCCAAGATGGGAGCCAACGGGGGAGTTTCTACGAGCAGTACTTC.